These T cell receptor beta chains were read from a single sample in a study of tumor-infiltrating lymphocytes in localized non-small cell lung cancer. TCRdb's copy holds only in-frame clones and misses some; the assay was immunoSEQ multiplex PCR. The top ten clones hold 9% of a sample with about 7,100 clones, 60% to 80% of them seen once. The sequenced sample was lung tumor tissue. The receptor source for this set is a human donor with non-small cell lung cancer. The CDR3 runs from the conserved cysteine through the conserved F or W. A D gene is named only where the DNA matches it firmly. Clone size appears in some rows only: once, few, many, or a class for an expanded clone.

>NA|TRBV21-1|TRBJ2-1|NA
TGTGCCAGCAGCAACCTTTCAGGGACTAGCGGGGCCAATGAGCAGTTCTTC
CASSNLSGTSGANEQFF
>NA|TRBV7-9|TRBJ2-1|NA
TGTGCCAGCAGCTTTCAAGACGAGCAGTTCTTC
CASSFQDEQFF
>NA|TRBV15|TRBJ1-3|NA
TGTGCCACCAGCAGGGAACGGGACGGATTAGGAAACACCATATATTTT
CATSRERDGLGNTIYF
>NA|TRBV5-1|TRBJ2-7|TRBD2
TGCGCCAGCAGCTTGAATGCAGCGGGAGTGTTCGGTTACGAGCAGTACTTC
CASSLNAAGVFGYEQYF
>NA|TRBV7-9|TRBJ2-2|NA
TGTGCCAGCAGCCCCGACACCGGGGAGCTGTTTTTT
CASSPDTGELFF
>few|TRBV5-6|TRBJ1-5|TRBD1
TGTGCCAGCAGCTTAGGGGACAGGAGCAATCAGCCCCAGCATTTT
CASSLGDRSNQPQHF
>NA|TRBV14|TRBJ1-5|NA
TGTGCCAGCAGCCGAGACGGCAATCAGCCCCAGCATTTT
CASSRDGNQPQHF
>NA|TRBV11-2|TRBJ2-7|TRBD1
TGTGCCAGCAGCCCGGACAGGCCGAGGGAGCAGTACTTC
CASSPDRPREQYF
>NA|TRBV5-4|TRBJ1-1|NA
TGTGCCAGCAGCTTGGACGGGGAGAACACTGAAGCTTTCTTT
CASSLDGENTEAFF
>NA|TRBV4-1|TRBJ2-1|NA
TGCGCCAGCAGCCAAGATATTCACTTGGTGGTGATCTTC
CASSQDIHLVVIF
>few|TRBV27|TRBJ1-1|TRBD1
TGTGCCAGCAGTTTCGACAGGGCATTCTGGGGAGCTTTCTTT
CASSFDRAFWGAFF
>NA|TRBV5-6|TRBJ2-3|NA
TGTGCCAGCAGCTTGGTGGGAGATACGCAGTATTTT
CASSLVGDTQYF
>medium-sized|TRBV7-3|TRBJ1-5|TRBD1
TGTGCCAGCAGCTTAGGCGGACAGGGTCGTCAGCCCCAGCATTTT
CASSLGGQGRQPQHF
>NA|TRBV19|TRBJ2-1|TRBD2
TGTGCCAGTAGTATAGAACTAGCGGACAATGAGCAGTTCTTC
CASSIELADNEQFF
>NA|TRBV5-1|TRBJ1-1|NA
TGCGCCAGCAGCTTAGAGGGTAGGGCTGAAGCTTTCTTT
CASSLEGRAEAFF
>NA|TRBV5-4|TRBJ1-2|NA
TGTGCCAGCAGCTTGGGTGGTAACTATGGCTACACCTTC
CASSLGGNYGYTF
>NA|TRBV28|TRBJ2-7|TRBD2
TGTGCCAGCAGTAAACAGACTAGCGGGAGAGAGTACGAGCAGTACTTC
CASSKQTSGREYEQYF
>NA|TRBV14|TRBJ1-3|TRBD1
TGTGCCAGCAGCCCGGGACAGGGGGCCTTCTCTGGAAACACCATATATTTT
CASSPGQGAFSGNTIYF
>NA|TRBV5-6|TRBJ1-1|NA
TGTGCCAGCAGCTTGGAATCTCCTGTGAGGGGCGGCACTGAAGCTTTCTTT
CASSLESPVRGGTEAFF
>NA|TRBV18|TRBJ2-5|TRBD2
TGTGCCAGCTCACCGCGGCTAGCGGCGGGGGAGACCCAGTACTTC
CASSPRLAAGETQYF
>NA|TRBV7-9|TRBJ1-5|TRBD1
TGTGCCAGCAGCTCGACAGGGGGAGGCAATCAGCCCCAGCATTTT
CASSSTGGGNQPQHF
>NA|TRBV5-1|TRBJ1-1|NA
TGCGCCAGCAGCACCCGACGGACCGCAGGAGACACTGAAGCTTTCTTT
CASSTRRTAGDTEAFF
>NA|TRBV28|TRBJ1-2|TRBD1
TGTGCCAGCAGTTTACAGGGGGCTTATTATAGCTATGGCTACACCTTC
CASSLQGAYYSYGYTF
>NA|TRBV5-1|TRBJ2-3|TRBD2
TGCGCCAGCCTCCGGGGCGGGAGCGAGGAAGATACGCAGTATTTT
CASLRGGSEEDTQYF
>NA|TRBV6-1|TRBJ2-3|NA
TGTGCCGGTTCATCCGGAGATACGCAGTATTTT
CAGSSGDTQYF
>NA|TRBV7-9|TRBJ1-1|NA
TGTGCCAGCAGCTTTGTCCAGGCCCGGGATACTGAAGCTTTCTTT
CASSFVQARDTEAFF
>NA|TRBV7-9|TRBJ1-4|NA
TGTGCCAGCAGCTTAGTGACCGGGAATGAAAAACTGTTTTTT
CASSLVTGNEKLFF
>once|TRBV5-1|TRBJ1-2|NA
TGCGCCAGCAGCGTTGAAACGACAGGTACCTATGGCTACACCTTC
CASSVETTGTYGYTF
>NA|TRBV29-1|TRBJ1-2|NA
TGCAGCGTTGAAAGGGGGGGGTACGGCTACACCTTC
CSVERGGYGYTF
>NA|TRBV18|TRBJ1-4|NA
TGTGCCAGCTCACCAGGGGCCGTCCTGGGGCAAAAACTGTTTTTT
CASSPGAVLGQKLFF